This T cell receptor beta chain was recovered during a study of shared clonotypes between healthy human individuals. The run depth of the assay was deep. Some 32,000 T cell genomes, or 200 to 250 ng DNA, went into the sorted-subset replicate PCRs. The method was immunoSEQ multiplex PCR; TCRdb's version includes in-frame clones alone and lacks a portion of them. The sample lists hundreds of thousands of clones, 55% to 75% seen once, with about 1.8% in the top ten. Findings of the study overall: Naive CD4 clonotypes overlapped across a handful of donors at around 4.7%.

The CDR3 covers 12 residues. Germline lookup yields CDR1 SQVTM and CDR2 ANQGSEA. V was clipped by 6 bases and J by 0 bases, with 8 bases between them. With regard to this clone: The antigen remains undetermined.

The TCR originated in a woman between 25 and 40 years old in good health. Input material: memory CD4+ T cells sorted from blood. Indicated subset: CD45RA-negative fraction. V gene TRBV29-1 combines with J gene TRBJ1-1, with no clear D. For the CDR3, the DNA is TGCAGCGTCCGGGATCTGAACACTGAAGCTTTCTTT. Its translation is CSVRDLNTEAFF.